This entry concerns a single TCR beta chain. Its antigen is not known. The CDR3 covers 15 residues. The V gene end was trimmed by 5 bases and the J gene end by 4 bases; junction bases not matched to a gene: 6. CDR1 is MDHEN, CDR2 SYDVKM, per germline. The sample belongs to a study of T cell repertoires in cytomegalovirus infection. About the research overall: CMV infection together with matching HLA type was indicated by public TCR beta signatures. Study-wide results and limits: Summed public TCR beta family frequency identified CMV carriers bearing the relevant HLA. The study found HLA-C-restricted CMV-specific TCR beta clonotypes dominating the ex vivo response.

MiXCR was run by TCRdb on the reads, yielding one entry per CDR3 protein. The sample consists of about 340,000 distinct CDR3 sequences, about 27% of them appearing once. This sample comprised cultured PBMCs, obtained from culture after CMV antigen stimulation. This TCR was sampled from a human donor in good health (CMV status not recorded). Some clones in this sample may be carry-over from other donors' samples. The V gene is TRBV28, the J gene TRBJ1-4; 8 nucleotides match TRBD1. CDR3 sequence (DNA): TGTGCCAGCAGTCCATCGACAGGGGTTAATGAAAAACTGTTTTTT. It specifies CASSPSTGVNEKLFF.